Here is one TCR beta chain with its context. The V gene's germline CDR1 is SGDLS and CDR2 YYNGEE. The trim removed 0 bases at V and 2 bases at J, leaving 5 bases unmatched. This CDR3 has 15 residues. This record comes from a study of blood T cells in healthy people across ages. Primers used in a second PCR of about 7 to 12 cycles were a sample-barcoded 5' primer and a J-beta primer mix. Via MiXCR, TCRdb re-called the 5' RACE reads, giving one row per CDR3 protein. The sample comprises roughly 860,000 distinct CDR3 sequences, about 62% of which are singletons, and about a quarter rests with the top ten.

The clonotype comes from a young man in good health. The V and J genes are TRBV9 and TRBJ2-7; 7 nucleotides align to TRBD1. Sequenced: blood. The CDR3 DNA follows: TGTGCCAGCAGCGTAGCGGGGACAGCAACCTACGAGCAGTACTTC. Translation: CASSVAGTATYEQYF.